Following are 11 T cell receptor beta chains from one sample sequenced in a study of long-term antiretroviral therapy in people with HIV. At survey level, the immunoSEQ assay was run in its v3.0 version. The data were produced by immunoSEQ multiplex PCR, yet TCRdb's version contains in-frame clones alone and is incomplete. Among over 15,000 clones listed, around 77% were seen once. Sequenced here: unsorted PBMCs, sampled 2.2 years after starting antiretroviral therapy. The origin of the receptors is a man aged 45-65 years with HIV.

The CDR3 loop is CASSRDLLDTQYF. CDR3 in DNA: TGTGCCAGTAGTAGGGACCTCCTTGATACGCAGTATTTT. The chain employs TRBV19 and TRBJ2-3, with D perhaps being TRBD1 or TRBD2 (5 bases each). In germline, CDR1 is LNHDA, CDR2 SQIVND (reference sequence). The CDR3 is 13 residues long. V was clipped by 4 bases and J by 6 bases, with 11 bases between them.

The gene calls are TRBV19 and TRBJ1-5, with TRBD1 identical over 9 bases. From germline, CDR1 is LNHDA and CDR2 SQIVND (reference sequence). Trimming at V came to 10 bases and at J to 2 bases, leaving 12 bases not matched to a gene. The CDR3 has 16 residues. This chain's CDR3 is CATGTGLIWRNQPQHF. The DNA of the CDR3 is TGTGCCACTGGGACAGGGTTAATCTGGCGCAATCAGCCCCAGCATTTT. The variable domain in full, completed from reference TRBV19 and TRBJ1-5, reads DGGITQSPKYLFRKEGQNVTLSCEQNLNHDAMYWYRQDPGQGLRLIYYSQIVNDFQKGDIAEGYSVSREKKESFPLTVTSAQKNPTAFYLCATGTGLIWRNQPQHFGDGTRLSIL.

V gene TRBV19 combines with J gene TRBJ2-6; D is perhaps TRBD1 (5 bases). This CDR3 has 14 amino acids. V dropped 7 bases and J dropped 3 bases, with 10 bases sitting between them. Per the germline V gene, CDR1 is LNHDA and CDR2 is SQIVND (reference sequence). Here the CDR3 DNA reads TGTGCCAGTATTAATAGGGGTGGGGCCAACGTCCTGACTTTC. Translation: CASINRGGANVLTF.

CDR3 sequence (DNA): TGTGCCAGCAGGCTCCGGGACAGGGCTGGAGAGACCCAGTACTTC. Translation gives CASRLRDRAGETQYF. The chain recombines TRBV28 with TRBJ2-5; 9 bases fit TRBD1. The CDR3 totals 15 residues. CDR1 is MDHEN and CDR2 is SYDVKM in the germline V gene. V lost 6 bases and J lost 4; bases outside the gene matches: 9.

This clone was seen just once. The CDR3 sequence is CAISVAGEQFF. The CDR3 DNA sequence: TGTGCCATCAGTGTCGCGGGGGAGCAGTTCTTC. The chain joins TRBV10-3 to TRBJ2-1, with D tentatively TRBD2 (6 bases). Germline values: CDR1 ENHRY, CDR2 SYGVKD. CDR3 size: 11 residues. The V end lost 4 bases, the J end lost 10 bases, and 8 bases lay between the germline ends.

The table lists this clone with a few counts. CDR3 loop: CASSDSQGRGNTEAFF. CDR3 DNA: TGTGCCAGCAGTGACTCACAGGGGCGGGGGAACACTGAAGCTTTCTTT. The chain links TRBV6-4 to TRBJ1-1; 7 bases match TRBD1. Germline V gives CDR1 MRHNA, CDR2 SNTAGT. V lost 0 bases, J lost 1 base, and 5 bases stayed unmatched. This CDR3 spans 16 amino acids.

This clone has a handful of counts. The chain couples TRBV19 to TRBJ2-7; 9 nucleotides agree with TRBD1. Germline trimming cut 7 bases from V and 5 bases from J; bases unmatched to any gene: 6. The CDR3 is 13 amino acids. Per the germline V gene, CDR1 is LNHDA and CDR2 is SQIVND (reference sequence). This CDR3 is CASKGTGRNEQYF. The CDR3 DNA reads as TGTGCCAGTAAAGGGACAGGGAGAAACGAGCAGTACTTC.

The genes are TRBV28 and TRBJ2-7, with D maybe TRBD2 (6 bases). The CDR3 covers 15 residues. Looked up from germline, CDR1 is MDHEN and CDR2 is SYDVKM. V lost 5 bases and J lost 5, with 19 bases in between. CDR3 loop: CASSEMGQGLDEQYF. The CDR3 DNA follows: TGTGCCAGCAGTGAAATGGGGCAGGGACTTGACGAGCAGTACTTC. The full variable domain, its missing parts supplied by reference TRBV28 and TRBJ2-7, is DVKVTQSSRYLVKRTGEKVFLECVQDMDHENMFWYRQDPGLGLRLIYFSYDVKMKEKGDIPEGYSVSREKKERFSLILESASTNQTSMYLCASSEMGQGLDEQYFGPGTRLTVT.

This sequence joins TRBV6-1 and TRBJ1-5, with TRBD1 identical over 8 bases. The CDR3 spans 14 residues. Germline V gene lookup returns CDR1 MNHNS and CDR2 SASEGT. V shed 3 bases and J 5 bases; nucleotides not matched to a gene: 3. The CDR3 nucleotides are TGTGCCAGCAGTGAGGACAGGGCGGATCAGCCCCAGCATTTT. It translates to CASSEDRADQPQHF.

This chain joins TRBV15 and TRBJ2-3, with a weak D call TRBD1 (5 bases). CDR1 is LNHNV, CDR2 YYDKDF, per germline (reference sequence). The CDR3 has 15 residues. Trimming shortened V by 2 bases and J by 1 base, and 10 bases separated the two germline ends. The CDR3, as DNA: TGTGCCACCAGCAGAAACAGGAAAGGCACAGATACGCAGTATTTT. Its protein product is CATSRNRKGTDTQYF.

This chain uses TRBV18 with TRBJ2-2, with D perhaps TRBD1 or TRBD2 (5 bases each). Per germline, CDR1 KGHSH and CDR2 LQKENI. V shed 1 base and J shed 6 bases, with 12 bases lying between them. The CDR3 consists of 15 residues. The CDR3 DNA is TGTGCCAGCTCACCACGGAATGGGGGACCCGGGGAGCTGTTTTTT. Translated, it gives CASSPRNGGPGELFF. Combining the CDR3 with reference TRBV18 and TRBJ2-2 gives the whole variable domain NAGVMQNPRHLVRRRGQEARLRCSPMKGHSHVYWYRQLPEEGLKFMVYLQKENIIDESGMPKERFSAEFPKEGPSILRIQQVVRGDSAAYFCASSPRNGGPGELFFGEGSRLTVL.